These T cell receptor beta chains were read from a single sample in a study of T cell responses to AZD1222 COVID-19 vaccine. Here immunoSEQ multiplex PCR was the method, and the copy in TCRdb shows in-frame clones only, minus some. The repertoire holds 100,000 or so clones, with 82% as singletons. The sample in question was peripheral blood, obtained on day 0 of AZD1222 vaccination. The receptors derive from an adult in good health. CDR3s leave out the opening cysteine and the closing phenylalanine or tryptophan. Where a row states a size, it is once, few, many or the class of an expanded clone; other rows omit it.

length	V	size	J	CDR3
11	TRBV7-2	-	TRBJ1-2	ASSLVRGGGYT
11	TRBV6-5	few	TRBJ2-5	ASSYSVVETQY
13	TRBV7-8	-	TRBJ1-1	ASSPSPAPGTEAF
13	TRBV2	-	TRBJ1-6	ASSDLGSYNSPLH
10	TRBV6-5	few	TRBJ2-1	ATRQTYNEQF
12	TRBV12-5	-	TRBJ2-3	ASGFHSQSDTQY
13	TRBV4-3	few	TRBJ2-1	ASSQNPRGEDEQF
13	TRBV3-1/TRBV3-2	-	TRBJ1-6	ASSPPRGRNSPLH
12	TRBV27	-	TRBJ1-6	ASRLTGYNSPLH
12	TRBV5-1	-	TRBJ1-4	ASSRTEINEKLF
12	TRBV12-5	-	TRBJ1-1	ASALTLSNTEAF
11	TRBV6-2/TRBV6-3	-	TRBJ1-2	ASSYWLGDGYT
13	TRBV4-3	-	TRBJ1-5	ASSQEATSNQPQH
12	TRBV10-3	-	TRBJ2-1	AISPTSGTNEQF
12	TRBV4-3	-	TRBJ1-2	ASSQRQGTYGYT
13	TRBV18	-	TRBJ1-4	ASSLAGTGKEKLF
14	TRBV24-1	-	TRBJ2-5	ATSDPTGGHQETQY
12	TRBV5-1	-	TRBJ1-6	ASSPGMANSPLH
11	TRBV10-2	-	TRBJ2-2	ASSDGAYQGLF
12	TRBV5-6	-	TRBJ1-4	ASSLAGTEGKLF
13	TRBV11-2	once	TRBJ1-3	ASSWGQSSGNTIY
11	TRBV5-1	-	TRBJ2-7	ASSLVPGYEQY
12	TRBV28	-	TRBJ1-2	ASSLIREGDGYT
13	TRBV7-9	once	TRBJ2-1	ASSLGGTGGNEQF
13	TRBV4-2	-	TRBJ1-5	ASSQGRGGYQPQH
11	TRBV10-3	-	TRBJ2-1	ATSDGMYNEQF
12	TRBV10-3	-	TRBJ1-6	AISLQGAGSPLH
15	TRBV5-1	-	TRBJ1-2	ASSTRDFGVGNYGYT
12	TRBV9	-	TRBJ1-1	ASSASRRNTEAF
13	TRBV5-6	-	TRBJ1-1	ASSFNTGSNTEAF
9	TRBV3-1/TRBV3-2	-	TRBJ1-1	ASRLNTEAF
11	TRBV6-4	-	TRBJ2-1	ASSDTEYNEQF
12	TRBV15	-	TRBJ2-3	ATLAGGPTDTQY
13	TRBV7-2	-	TRBJ1-6	ASSLVSQGASPLH
14	TRBV7-3	-	TRBJ2-1	ASSLIGLSSYNEQF
12	TRBV5-8	-	TRBJ1-2	ASSLGGQALGYT
13	TRBV6-2/TRBV6-3	-	TRBJ2-2	ASSLLGGNTGELF
9	TRBV3-1/TRBV3-2	-	TRBJ1-2	ASSQKQGYT
13	TRBV5-5	once	TRBJ1-5	ASSRMGGGEKPQH
16	TRBV5-1	-	TRBJ1-1	ASSPRPGGLSNLAEAF
11	TRBV12-3/TRBV12-4	-	TRBJ1-2	ASSLKEDYGYT
14	TRBV3-1/TRBV3-2	-	TRBJ1-2	ASSQFGGGGNYGYT
14	TRBV11-2	-	TRBJ2-3	ASSSRAGASTDTQY
16	TRBV5-1	-	TRBJ2-2	ASSLAWARGANTGELF
9	TRBV12-3/TRBV12-4	-	TRBJ1-5	ASSLDVAQH
12	TRBV9	few	TRBJ1-2	ASSGGGTNYGYT
12	TRBV29-1	-	TRBJ2-5	SVEDRAGPETQY
15	TRBV14	many	TRBJ2-7	ASSPILDGLRFYEQY
14	TRBV7-2	-	TRBJ2-2	ASSQLGVANTGELF
14	TRBV5-1	-	TRBJ2-6	ASSSQGTSGANVLT
12	TRBV6-5	-	TRBJ1-6	ATPSRRGNSPLH
14	TRBV9	-	TRBJ1-2	ASSEFRDRGSRGYT
17	TRBV2	-	TRBJ1-1	ASSDPLVRRDSMNTEAF
10	TRBV18	-	TRBJ2-5	ASSPERETQY